Presented here are 32 T cell receptor beta chains from one specimen sequenced in a study of OX40 agonist ivuxolimab in advanced cancers. The repertoire was sequenced with immunoSEQ multiplex PCR; TCRdb's copy has only in-frame clones and lacks some. The data show approximately 18,000 clones, roughly 73% seen once. The sample in question was CD4+ or CD8+ T cells sorted from blood, obtained in a trial of the OX40 agonist ivuxolimab. These TCRs come from an adult with an advanced solid tumor such as melanoma, head and neck, liver or kidney cancer.

J is TRBJ2-7 and V is TRBV6-5; 8 bases agree with TRBD1. The CDR3 sequence is 15 residues long. J lost 3 bases, V lost 1 base, and 5 bases had no gene match. Germline lookup yields CDR1 MNHEY and CDR2 SVGAGI. The CDR3 loop is CASSYWDRLRYEQYF. The CDR3 nucleotides read TGTGCCAGCAGTTACTGGGACAGGTTACGCTACGAGCAGTACTTC.

By its share, this clone is medium-sized. V gene TRBV27 combines with J gene TRBJ2-5; 7 bases map to TRBD1. V shed 8 bases, J shed 4 bases, and the junction held 4 bases outside the gene matches. The CDR3 length is 12 residues. Per the germline V gene, CDR1 is MNHEY and CDR2 is SMNVEV (reference sequence). CDR3 coding DNA: TGTGCCAGCGGCTCAGGGGGAGAGACCCAGTACTTC. Its protein is CASGSGGETQYF.

This clone has just one count. The chain uses TRBV7-9 and TRBJ1-1, with 8 bases aligning to TRBD1. Germline-derived CDR1 and CDR2 are SEHNR and FQNEAQ (reference sequence). This CDR3 spans 16 amino acids. Trimming cost V 0 bases and J 2 bases; bases outside gene matches: 5. The CDR3 DNA sequence: TGTGCCAGCAGCTTAGCCCCCGGACAGGGCAACACTGAAGCTTTCTTT. As protein: CASSLAPGQGNTEAFF.

V usage is TRBV4-1 and J usage is TRBJ2-3, with TRBD1 matching over 8 bases. Germline V gene lookup returns CDR1 MGHRA and CDR2 YSYEKL. This CDR3 has 16 amino acids. The V and J ends lost 3 bases and 3 bases, in that order; junction bases with no gene match: 8. The CDR3 nucleotides are TGCGCCAGCAGCCAGGGTTCAGGGGGCGCGACAGATACGCAGTATTTT. Its translation: CASSQGSGGATDTQYF.

This rearrangement joins TRBV18 to TRBJ1-5, with D perhaps matching TRBD1 (6 bases). This CDR3 is 20 amino acids long. The V gene's germline CDR1 is KGHSH and CDR2 LQKENI. V was trimmed by 8 bases and J by 4 bases, leaving 33 bases between them. The CDR3 sequence: CASPSSTGSLEVTGNQPQHF. In DNA, the CDR3 is TGTGCCAGCCCCTCCTCTACAGGGTCGCTCGAAGTAACGGGAAATCAGCCCCAGCATTTT.

The chain recombines TRBV9 with TRBJ1-5; perhaps TRBD1 as D (6 bases). The V end lost 4 bases, the J end lost 3 bases, and 17 bases lay between the germline ends. This CDR3 is 16 amino acids long. Germline-derived CDR1 and CDR2 are SGDLS and YYNGEE. This CDR3 reads CASSRADSGVNQPQHF. The CDR3 coding sequence is TGTGCCAGCAGCAGAGCTGATTCAGGGGTCAATCAGCCCCAGCATTTT.

This chain joins TRBV19 and TRBJ2-1, with D hard to call. The CDR3 length is 13 residues. Trimming cost V 1 base and J 0 bases, with 1 base left between them. In germline, CDR1 is LNHDA, CDR2 SQIVND (reference sequence). CDR3 region: CASSIGSYNEQFF. The CDR3 DNA follows: TGTGCCAGTAGTATAGGCTCCTACAATGAGCAGTTCTTC.

The chain couples TRBV4-1 to TRBJ1-5; D possibly corresponds to TRBD1 (6 bases). CDR1 and CDR2 from the germline V gene are MGHRA and YSYEKL. The V gene lost 3 bases and the J gene lost 4 bases, with 13 bases spanning the gap. This CDR3 contains 15 residues. CDR3 in DNA: TGCGCCAGCAGCCAGGGGGTAGGGGGGAATCAGCCCCAGCATTTT. This translates into CASSQGVGGNQPQHF.

This rearrangement joins TRBV2 to TRBJ2-3; TRBD2 is a possible D gene (6 bases). The germline V gene has CDR1 SNHLY and CDR2 FYNNEI. The CDR3 spans 13 residues. With 2 bases removed from V and 5 bases from J, the gap between germline ends came to 8 bases. The CDR3 is CASSERGLDTQYF. CDR3 DNA sequence: TGTGCCAGCAGTGAAAGGGGACTAGATACGCAGTATTTT.

This clone was seen a handful of times. The chain links TRBV6-5 to TRBJ2-7; no definite D call. The V and J ends lost 2 bases and 7 bases respectively, with 12 bases between them. The CDR3 runs 13 residues. Germline V gene lookup returns CDR1 MNHEY and CDR2 SVGAGI. CDR3 protein: CASSYRQLTEQYF. CDR3 coding DNA: TGTGCCAGCAGTTACAGACAACTGACGGAGCAGTACTTC.

This clone was counted a single time. V usage is TRBV6-5 and J usage is TRBJ2-7; TRBD1 matches 9 bases. This CDR3 has 15 residues. V lost 5 bases to trimming and J lost 6 bases; unmatched junction nucleotides: 11. From germline, CDR1 is MNHEY and CDR2 SVGAGI. In DNA form, the CDR3 reads TGTGCCAGCAGTCCGTTTTCCACAGGGGGCAGCGAGCAGTACTTC. Its protein is CASSPFSTGGSEQYF.

The chain is built from TRBV6-5 and TRBJ2-2, with D possibly TRBD2 on 6 matching bases. The ends were cut back, 0 bases at V and 6 bases at J, with 11 bases in the middle. Germline CDR1 and CDR2: MNHEY and SVGAGI. There are 15 residues in the CDR3. In DNA form, the CDR3 reads TGTGCCAGCAGTTACTCATCAGCGGGCTCCGGGGAGCTGTTTTTT. Translation: CASSYSSAGSGELFF.

The chain carries TRBV9 and TRBJ1-2; TRBD1 matches 9 bases. The CDR3 spans 15 residues. Trimming removed 3 bases from V and 4 bases from J; junction bases left unmatched: 7. Germline CDR1 SGDLS, CDR2 YYNGEE. CDR3 amino acids: CASSARTGATYGYTF. The DNA of the CDR3 is TGTGCCAGCAGCGCCCGGACAGGGGCGACCTATGGCTACACCTTC.

V and J are TRBV25-1 and TRBJ2-7; D is perhaps TRBD2 (5 bases). CDR1 and CDR2 from the germline V gene are MGHDK and SYGVNS. The CDR3 is 12 amino acids. V was shortened by 7 bases and J by 4 bases, with 11 bases between the two germline ends. CDR3 sequence (DNA): TGTGCCAGCATTTCCGGAGGTTACGAGCAGTACTTC. As protein: CASISGGYEQYF.

V gene TRBV28 combines with J gene TRBJ2-7, with D perhaps matching TRBD1 (5 bases). Germline-derived CDR1 and CDR2 are MDHEN and SYDVKM. This CDR3 spans 14 amino acids. V shed 4 bases and J shed 5 bases, with 15 bases lying between them. The CDR3 loop is CASSSGAGHNEQYF. The DNA for the CDR3 is TGTGCCAGCAGTTCGGGTGCAGGGCATAACGAGCAGTACTTC.

This sequence joins TRBV7-9 and TRBJ2-1; 10 bases match TRBD2. The CDR3 consists of 15 residues. Germline lookup yields CDR1 SEHNR and CDR2 FQNEAQ (reference sequence). J lost 6 bases, V lost 3 bases, and 5 bases had no gene match. The CDR3 nucleotides are TGTGCCAGCAGCTTTCTAGCGGGAGTTGGCAATGAGCAGTTCTTC. As protein: CASSFLAGVGNEQFF.

J is TRBJ2-5 and V is TRBV6-6, with TRBD2 identical over 7 bases. With V trimmed by 5 bases and J by 3 bases, 9 bases remained unmatched. This CDR3 is built from 15 residues. Germline CDR1 is MNHNY and CDR2 is SVGAGI (reference sequence). The CDR3 here is CASSPGWGGEETQYF. Here the CDR3 DNA reads TGTGCCAGCAGTCCGGGCTGGGGGGGGGAAGAGACCCAGTACTTC.

The rearrangement joins TRBV6-1 to TRBJ2-7; possibly TRBD1 for D (7 bases). Germline V CDR1 and CDR2: MNHNS, SASEGT. V lost 4 bases and J lost 4, with 17 bases in between. The CDR3 is made up of 15 amino acids. The CDR3 protein is CASSVTGAGGYEQYF. The CDR3 nucleotides are TGTGCCAGCAGTGTAACTGGGGCAGGGGGGTACGAGCAGTACTTC.

The rearrangement joins TRBV11-2 to TRBJ2-1; unclear D gene. The CDR3 sequence is 12 residues long. The germline V gene encodes CDR1 SGHAT and CDR2 FQNNGV. Trimming pared 0 bases from V and 11 bases from J, leaving 8 bases between. The CDR3 loop reads CASSLDLPKQFF. The CDR3 nucleotides are TGTGCCAGCAGCTTAGATCTACCCAAGCAGTTCTTC. Full variable domain (missing parts from reference TRBV11-2 and TRBJ2-1): EAGVAQSPRYKIIEKRQSVAFWCNPISGHATLYWYQQILGQGPKLLIQFQNNGVVDDSQLPKDRFSAERLKGVDSTLKIQPAKLEDSAVYLCASSLDLPKQFFGPGTRLTVL.

This clone came up once. The J gene is TRBJ2-3, the V gene TRBV4-1; 9 bases align to TRBD2. Germline V gene lookup returns CDR1 MGHRA and CDR2 YSYEKL. With V trimmed by 1 base and J by 7 bases, 6 bases remained unmatched. This CDR3 spans 15 amino acids. The CDR3 nucleotides read TGCGCCAGCAGCCAAGGTCGGACTAGCGAGTATACGCAGTATTTT. This encodes CASSQGRTSEYTQYF.

The chain links TRBV7-6 to TRBJ2-7, with D possibly being TRBD1 or TRBD2 (6 bases each). Germline V lookup: CDR1 SGHVS, CDR2 FNYEAQ. CDR3 length: 12 residues. Trimming removed 5 bases at V and 7 bases at J, with 12 bases between. The CDR3 reads CASSAEGVEQYF. CDR3 DNA: TGTGCCAGCAGCGCGGAGGGGGTAGAGCAGTACTTC. Together with reference TRBV7-6 and TRBJ2-7, the CDR3 gives the full variable domain: GAGVSQSPRYKVTKRGQDVALRCDPISGHVSLYWYRQALGQGPEFLTYFNYEAQQDKSGLPNDRFSAERPEGSISTLTIQRTEQRDSAMYRCASSAEGVEQYFGPGTRLTVT.

V is TRBV5-5 and J is TRBJ2-7; tentatively, D is TRBD1 (6 bases). Per germline, CDR1 SGHKS and CDR2 YYEKEE (reference sequence). The CDR3 extends over 15 amino acids. Trimming took 1 base from V and 2 from J, leaving 13 bases between them. The DNA for the CDR3 is TGTGCCAGCAGCTTGTCCCCGGACAGAACCTACGAGCAGTACTTC. Protein sequence: CASSLSPDRTYEQYF.

This clone has just a few counts. This sequence joins TRBV7-9 and TRBJ2-7; D gene ambiguous. V was pared by 2 bases and J by 0 bases, with 11 bases between. Germline values: CDR1 SEHNR, CDR2 FQNEAQ (reference sequence). The CDR3 spans 15 residues. The CDR3 protein is CASSLLPQSSYEQYF. CDR3 DNA: TGTGCCAGCAGCTTATTGCCGCAGAGCTCCTACGAGCAGTACTTC.

This chain links TRBV6-6 with TRBJ2-7; 7 nucleotides match TRBD2. Per the germline V gene, CDR1 is MNHNY and CDR2 is SVGAGI (reference sequence). This CDR3 has 13 amino acids. V lost 5 bases to trimming and J lost 2 bases; unmatched junction nucleotides: 3. The CDR3 region has the DNA TGTGCCAGCAGTCAGGGACTACCCTACGAGCAGTACTTC. Translating it yields CASSQGLPYEQYF.

This clone qualifies as medium-sized. V gene TRBV13 combines with J gene TRBJ2-7; 12 bases align to TRBD2. CDR1 is PRHDT and CDR2 is FYEKMQ in the germline V gene (reference sequence). J was trimmed by 6 bases and V by 4 bases; bases with no gene match: 4. This CDR3 region has 14 residues. The CDR3 DNA reads as TGTGCCAGCAGCTCTAGCGGGAGGGCCATCGAGCAGTACTTC. Its translation: CASSSSGRAIEQYF.

This chain joins TRBV4-3 and TRBJ1-1; 8 bases fit TRBD1. In germline, CDR1 is LGHNA, CDR2 YSLEER. J gave up 1 base and V 0 bases, and 7 bases lay outside the gene matches. The CDR3 runs 17 residues. The CDR3 reads CASSQDVGGQANTEAFF. For the CDR3, the DNA is TGCGCCAGCAGCCAAGATGTCGGGGGACAGGCGAACACTGAAGCTTTCTTT.

This clone was recorded once. CDR3 in DNA: TGCGCCAGCAGCTTGTTTTGGACAGACGAGGGGGACACTGAAGCTTTCTTT. The encoded protein is CASSLFWTDEGDTEAFF. The chain uses TRBV5-1 and TRBJ1-1; D perhaps matches TRBD1 (6 bases). Per the germline V gene, CDR1 is SGHRS and CDR2 is YFSETQ. CDR3 length: 17 amino acids. The V and J ends lost 1 base and 3 bases respectively, with 19 bases between them.

The V gene is TRBV11-2, the J gene TRBJ1-1; D possibly corresponds to TRBD1 (6 bases). Trimming pared 3 bases from V and 4 bases from J, leaving 9 bases between. The germline V gene has CDR1 SGHAT and CDR2 FQNNGV. The CDR3 contains 13 residues. CDR3 residues: CASSLGGATEAFF. In DNA, the CDR3 is TGTGCCAGCAGCTTGGGGGGGGCCACTGAAGCTTTCTTT.

The chain employs TRBV19 and TRBJ1-1, with 8 bases fitting TRBD1. Germline assignment: CDR1 LNHDA and CDR2 SQIVND (reference sequence). CDR3 length equals 14 residues. The V gene end was trimmed by 6 bases and the J gene end by 4 bases; junction bases not matched to a gene: 7. CDR3 sequence (DNA): TGTGCCAGTAGCCTGACAGGGGAGATCACTGAAGCTTTCTTT. Translation: CASSLTGEITEAFF.

This clone has a handful of counts. V is TRBV29-1 and J is TRBJ2-3; 8 nucleotides agree with TRBD2. There are 16 residues in the CDR3. The germline gives CDR1 SQVTM, CDR2 ANQGSEA. J gave up 1 base and V 6 bases, and 12 bases lay outside the gene matches. The DNA for the CDR3 is TGCAGCGTGGAAAATTTAAGCGGGAGCGGCACAGATACGCAGTATTTT. Protein: CSVENLSGSGTDTQYF.

The V call is TRBV11-3, the J call TRBJ2-7; a weak D match, TRBD2 (7 bases). V shed 5 bases and J shed 2 bases, with 19 bases lying between them. Looked up from germline, CDR1 is SGHNT and CDR2 is YENEEA. The CDR3 sequence is 16 residues long. In DNA form, the CDR3 reads TGTGCCAGCAGCGAGGGGGGGTCGCCGAACCCCTACGAGCAGTACTTC. This translates into CASSEGGSPNPYEQYF.

The J gene is TRBJ2-3, the V gene TRBV11-2; D is undetermined. Germline loops: CDR1 SGHAT, CDR2 FQNNGV. The CDR3 is 11 residues long. With 3 bases removed from V and 4 bases from J, the gap between germline ends came to 2 bases. Here the CDR3 reads CASSFADTQYF. DNA of the CDR3: TGTGCCAGCAGCTTCGCAGATACGCAGTATTTT.